The TCR beta chain under discussion was sequenced for a study of radiation and T cells in renal cell carcinoma. Study outcomes and limitations: Top tumor clonotypes rose in blood 2 weeks post-radiation, then contracted.

As to this clone: Its matching antigen is unknown.

Here immunoSEQ multiplex PCR was the method, and the copy in TCRdb shows in-frame clones only, minus some. The profile shows 130,000 to 150,000 clones, roughly 90% of them singletons. The time point denotes: blood 4 weeks post-SBRT, at nephrectomy. Treatment meaning: 15 Gy SBRT to primary tumor, nephrectomy 4 weeks later. Nephrectomy followed 15 Gy stereotactic body radiation by 4 weeks. After SBRT, blood was collected at 2 and 4 weeks, plus baseline. Clear cell pathology was present in this patient's renal cell carcinoma. Trimming took 1 base from V and 1 from J, leaving 10 bases between them. Per germline, CDR1 KGHSH and CDR2 LQKENI. CDR3 length: 15 residues.

This chain uses TRBV18 with TRBJ1-1; D remains unclear. This TCR came from a woman in her forties or fifties with renal cell carcinoma. The sample here was blood, taken from a patient whose treatment included radiotherapy and nephrectomy. The CDR3 reads CASSPQVGENTEAFF. The CDR3 nucleotides read TGTGCCAGCTCACCACAGGTGGGTGAGAACACTGAAGCTTTCTTT.